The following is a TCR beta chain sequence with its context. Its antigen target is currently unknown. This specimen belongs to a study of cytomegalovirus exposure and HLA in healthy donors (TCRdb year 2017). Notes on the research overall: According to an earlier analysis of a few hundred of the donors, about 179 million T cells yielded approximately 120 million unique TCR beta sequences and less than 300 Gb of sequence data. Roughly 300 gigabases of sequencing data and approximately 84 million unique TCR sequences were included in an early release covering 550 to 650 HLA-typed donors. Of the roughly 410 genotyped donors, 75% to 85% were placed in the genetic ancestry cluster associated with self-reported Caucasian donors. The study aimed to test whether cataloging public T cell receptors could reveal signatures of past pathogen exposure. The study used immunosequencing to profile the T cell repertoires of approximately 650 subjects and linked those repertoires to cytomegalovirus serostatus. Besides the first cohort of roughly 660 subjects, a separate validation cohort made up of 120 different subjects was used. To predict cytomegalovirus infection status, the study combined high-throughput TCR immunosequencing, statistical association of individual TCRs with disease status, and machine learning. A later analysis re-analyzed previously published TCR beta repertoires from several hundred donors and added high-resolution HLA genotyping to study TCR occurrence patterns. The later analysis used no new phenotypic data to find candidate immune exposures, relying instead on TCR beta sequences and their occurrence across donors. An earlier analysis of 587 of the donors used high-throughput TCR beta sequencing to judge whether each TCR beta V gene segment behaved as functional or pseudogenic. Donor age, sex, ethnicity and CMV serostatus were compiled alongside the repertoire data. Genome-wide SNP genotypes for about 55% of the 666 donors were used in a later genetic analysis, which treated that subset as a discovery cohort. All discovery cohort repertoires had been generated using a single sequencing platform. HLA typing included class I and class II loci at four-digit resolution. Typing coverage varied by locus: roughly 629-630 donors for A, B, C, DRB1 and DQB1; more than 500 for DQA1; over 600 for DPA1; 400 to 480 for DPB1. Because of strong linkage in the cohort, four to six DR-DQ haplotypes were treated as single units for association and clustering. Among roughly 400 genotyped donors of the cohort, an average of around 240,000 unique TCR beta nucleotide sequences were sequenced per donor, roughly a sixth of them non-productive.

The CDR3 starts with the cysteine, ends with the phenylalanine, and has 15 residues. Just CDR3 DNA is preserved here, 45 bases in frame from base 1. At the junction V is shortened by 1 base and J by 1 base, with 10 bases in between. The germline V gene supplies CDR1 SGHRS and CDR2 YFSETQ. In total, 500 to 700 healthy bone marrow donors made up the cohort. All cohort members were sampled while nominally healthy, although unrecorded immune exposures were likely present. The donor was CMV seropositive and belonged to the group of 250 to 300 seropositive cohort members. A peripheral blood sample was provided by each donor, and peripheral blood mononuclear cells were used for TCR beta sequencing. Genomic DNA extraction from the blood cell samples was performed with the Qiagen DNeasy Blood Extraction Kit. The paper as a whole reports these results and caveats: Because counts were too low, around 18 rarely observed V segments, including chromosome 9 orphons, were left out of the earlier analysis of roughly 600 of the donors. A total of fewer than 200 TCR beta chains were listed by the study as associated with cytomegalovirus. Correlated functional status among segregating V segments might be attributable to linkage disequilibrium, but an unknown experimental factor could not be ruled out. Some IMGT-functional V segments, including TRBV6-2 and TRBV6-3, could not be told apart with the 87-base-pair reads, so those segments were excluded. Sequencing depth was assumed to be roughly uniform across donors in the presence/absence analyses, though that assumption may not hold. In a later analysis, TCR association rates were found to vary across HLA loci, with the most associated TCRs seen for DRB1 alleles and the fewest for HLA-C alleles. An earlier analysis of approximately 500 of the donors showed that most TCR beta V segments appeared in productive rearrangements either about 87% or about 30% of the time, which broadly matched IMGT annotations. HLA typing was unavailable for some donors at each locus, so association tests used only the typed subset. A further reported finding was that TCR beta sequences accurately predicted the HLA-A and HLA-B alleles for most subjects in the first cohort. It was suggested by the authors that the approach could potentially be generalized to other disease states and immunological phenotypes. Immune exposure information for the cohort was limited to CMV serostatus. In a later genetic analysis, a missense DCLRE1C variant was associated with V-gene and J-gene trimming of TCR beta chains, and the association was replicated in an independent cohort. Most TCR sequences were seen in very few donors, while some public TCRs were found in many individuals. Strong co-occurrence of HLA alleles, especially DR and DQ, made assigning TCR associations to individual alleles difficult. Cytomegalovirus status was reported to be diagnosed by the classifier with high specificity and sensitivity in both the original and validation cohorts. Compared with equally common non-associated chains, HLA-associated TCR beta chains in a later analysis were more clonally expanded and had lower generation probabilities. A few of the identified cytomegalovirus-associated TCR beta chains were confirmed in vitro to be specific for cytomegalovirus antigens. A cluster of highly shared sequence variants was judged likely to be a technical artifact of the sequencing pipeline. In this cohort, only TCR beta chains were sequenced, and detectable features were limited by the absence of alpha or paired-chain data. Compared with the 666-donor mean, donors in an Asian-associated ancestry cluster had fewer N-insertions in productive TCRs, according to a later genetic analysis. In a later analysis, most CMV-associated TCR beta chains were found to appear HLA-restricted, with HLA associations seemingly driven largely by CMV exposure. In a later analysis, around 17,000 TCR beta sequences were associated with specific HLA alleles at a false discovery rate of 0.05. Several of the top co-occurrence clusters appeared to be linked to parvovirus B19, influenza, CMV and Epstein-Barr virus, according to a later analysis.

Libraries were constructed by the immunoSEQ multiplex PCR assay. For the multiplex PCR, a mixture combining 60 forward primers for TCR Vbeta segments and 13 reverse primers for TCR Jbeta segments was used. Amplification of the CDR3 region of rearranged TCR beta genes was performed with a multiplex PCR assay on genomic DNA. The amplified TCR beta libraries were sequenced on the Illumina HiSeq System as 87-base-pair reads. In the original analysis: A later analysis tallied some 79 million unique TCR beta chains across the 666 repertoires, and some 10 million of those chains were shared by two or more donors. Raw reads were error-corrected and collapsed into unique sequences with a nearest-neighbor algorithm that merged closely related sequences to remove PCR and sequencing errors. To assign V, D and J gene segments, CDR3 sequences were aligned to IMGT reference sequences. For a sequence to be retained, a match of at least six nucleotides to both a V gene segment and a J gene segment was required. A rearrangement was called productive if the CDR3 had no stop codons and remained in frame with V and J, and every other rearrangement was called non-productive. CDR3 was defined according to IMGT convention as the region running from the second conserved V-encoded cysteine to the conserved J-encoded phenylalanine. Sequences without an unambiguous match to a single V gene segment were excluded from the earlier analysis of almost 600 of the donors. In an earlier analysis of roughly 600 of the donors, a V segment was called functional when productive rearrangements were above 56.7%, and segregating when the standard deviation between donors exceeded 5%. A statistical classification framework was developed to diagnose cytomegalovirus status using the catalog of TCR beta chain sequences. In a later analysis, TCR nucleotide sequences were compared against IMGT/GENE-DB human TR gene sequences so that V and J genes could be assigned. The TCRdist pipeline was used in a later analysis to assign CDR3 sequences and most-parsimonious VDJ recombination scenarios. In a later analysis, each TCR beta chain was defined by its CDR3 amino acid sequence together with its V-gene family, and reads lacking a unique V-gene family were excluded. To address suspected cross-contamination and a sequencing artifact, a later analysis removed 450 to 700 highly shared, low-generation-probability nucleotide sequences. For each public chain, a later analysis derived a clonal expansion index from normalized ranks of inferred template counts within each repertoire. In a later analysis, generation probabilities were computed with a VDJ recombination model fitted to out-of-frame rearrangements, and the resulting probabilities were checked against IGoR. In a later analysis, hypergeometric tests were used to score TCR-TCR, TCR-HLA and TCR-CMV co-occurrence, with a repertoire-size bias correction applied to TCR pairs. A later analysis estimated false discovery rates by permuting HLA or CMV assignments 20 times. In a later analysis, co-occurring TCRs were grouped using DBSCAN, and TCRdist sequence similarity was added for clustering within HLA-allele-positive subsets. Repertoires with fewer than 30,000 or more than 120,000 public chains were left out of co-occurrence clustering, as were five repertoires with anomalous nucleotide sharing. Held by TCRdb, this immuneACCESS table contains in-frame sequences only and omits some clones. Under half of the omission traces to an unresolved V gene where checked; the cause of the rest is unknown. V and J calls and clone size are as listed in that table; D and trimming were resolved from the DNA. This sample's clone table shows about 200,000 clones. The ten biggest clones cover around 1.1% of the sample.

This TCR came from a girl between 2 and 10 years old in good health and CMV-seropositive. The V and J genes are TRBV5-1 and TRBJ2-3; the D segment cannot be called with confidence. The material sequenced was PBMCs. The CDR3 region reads CASSLIRVGTDTQYF. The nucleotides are TGCGCCAGCAGCTTGATCCGGGTGGGCACAGATACGCAGTATTTT.